This T cell receptor beta chain emerged from a study of a mutant IDH1 vaccine in newly diagnosed glioma. At the level of the study: Treated patients, averaging around 40 years, were roughly 60% male and about 40% female. Every participant had undergone radiotherapy, temozolomide, or both before, and most underwent both. Study-level results: Patients showed vaccine-induced immune responses at a rate of roughly 93%.

V was trimmed by 7 bases and J by 3 bases, leaving 16 bases between them. The germline CDR1 and CDR2 sequences are LNHDA and SQIVND (reference sequence). The CDR3 consists of 15 residues. The assay was immunoSEQ multiplex PCR, and TCRdb's table has in-frame clones only and misses some. Of about 90,000 clones in the sample, roughly nine tenths were seen once. Concerning this clone: The antigen is not known.

Documented time point: week 47, end of study. Vaccine doses each comprised 300 ug of mutant IDH1 20-mer peptide, with topical imiquimod. The study gave patients eight vaccinations in weeks 1, 3, 5, 7, 11, 15, 19, 23. The TCR originated in a woman aged 45 to 65 with glioma. The chain uses TRBV19 and TRBJ1-5, with D tentatively TRBD1 (5 bases). The starting material was PBMCs, obtained from a glioma patient whose treatment included an IDH1 peptide vaccine. The CDR3 protein is CASTRDGSFNQPQHF. The DNA for the CDR3 is TGTGCCAGTACCAGGGACGGATCGTTCAATCAGCCCCAGCATTTT.